The T cell receptor beta chain under discussion was sequenced for a study of regulatory T cells in long-lasting Graves disease. The time point here: newly diagnosed GD, antithyroid drugs for less than 3 months. Extracted RNA from PBMCs served as the source of the TCR library. J gave up 10 bases and V 1 base, and 6 bases lay outside the gene matches. The CDR3 is made up of 14 amino acids. Germline values: CDR1 SGHNT, CDR2 YYREEE (reference sequence). For TCR beta, libraries came from iRepertoire HTBI primers and Arm-PCR of CDR3 regions. A single record per CDR3 protein comes from TCRdb applying MiXCR to the multiplex PCR reads. The data show more than 350,000 distinct CDR3 sequences, about 16% seen once. These sequences were also reported in another study, on T cells in Graves' hyperthyroidism and ophthalmopathy.

The receptor was derived from a woman in her thirties with Graves disease. This material consisted of peripheral blood mononuclear cells (PBMCs), taken at new diagnosis, from a patient treated with antithyroid drugs. The V and J genes are TRBV5-4 and TRBJ2-1, with 9 positions matching TRBD2. The CDR3 loop is CASSLSGRSGEQFF. In DNA form, the CDR3 reads TGTGCCAGCAGCTTGAGCGGGAGGAGCGGAGAGCAGTTCTTC.